Here is one T cell receptor beta chain with its context. The antigen remains undetermined. This specimen comes from a study of CD8+ T cells in alopecia areata. Study summary: After 6 to 18 months of tofacitinib, follow-up continued 6 months off drug.

Findings of the study overall: Researchers reported that TCR sharing among patients proved less clear than in mice, possibly HLA-linked.

The authors extracted RNA and reverse transcribed it into cDNA as the sequencing template. The data were produced by immunoSEQ multiplex PCR, yet TCRdb's version contains in-frame clones alone and is incomplete. In the table there are fewer than 200,000 clones, 59% of which are singletons. This CDR3 is built from 14 residues. In germline, CDR1 is SGHTA, CDR2 FQGNSA. Trimming pared 0 bases from V and 6 bases from J, leaving 10 bases between. This chain links TRBV7-2 with TRBJ2-3; D gene uncertain. The clonotype was recovered from a human donor with alopecia areata. Sequencing was performed on CD4+ T cells sorted from blood, taken at week 0. The CDR3 loop is CASSLAAAGDTQYF. The CDR3 DNA follows: TGTGCCAGCAGCTTAGCGGCGGCCGGGGATACGCAGTATTTT.